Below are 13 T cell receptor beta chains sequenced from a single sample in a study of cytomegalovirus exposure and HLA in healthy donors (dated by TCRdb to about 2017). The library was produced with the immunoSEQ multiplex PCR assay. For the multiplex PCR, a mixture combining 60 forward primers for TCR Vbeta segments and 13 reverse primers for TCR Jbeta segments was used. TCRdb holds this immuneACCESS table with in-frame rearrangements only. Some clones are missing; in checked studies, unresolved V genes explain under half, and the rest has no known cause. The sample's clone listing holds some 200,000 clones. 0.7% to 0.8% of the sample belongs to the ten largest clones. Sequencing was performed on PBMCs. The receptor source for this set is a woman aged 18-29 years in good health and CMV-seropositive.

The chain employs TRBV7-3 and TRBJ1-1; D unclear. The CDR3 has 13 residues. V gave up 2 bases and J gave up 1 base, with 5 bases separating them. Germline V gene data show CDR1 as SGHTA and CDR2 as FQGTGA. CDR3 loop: CASSLQENTEAFF. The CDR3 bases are TGTGCCAGCAGCTTACAGGAGAACACTGAAGCTTTCTTT.

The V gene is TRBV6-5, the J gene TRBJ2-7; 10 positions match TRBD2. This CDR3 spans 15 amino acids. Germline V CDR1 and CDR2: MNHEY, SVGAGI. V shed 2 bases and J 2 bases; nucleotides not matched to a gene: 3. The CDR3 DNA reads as TGTGCCAGCAGTTACGGAGCGGGAGGGCCCTACGAGCAGTACTTC. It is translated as CASSYGAGGPYEQYF.

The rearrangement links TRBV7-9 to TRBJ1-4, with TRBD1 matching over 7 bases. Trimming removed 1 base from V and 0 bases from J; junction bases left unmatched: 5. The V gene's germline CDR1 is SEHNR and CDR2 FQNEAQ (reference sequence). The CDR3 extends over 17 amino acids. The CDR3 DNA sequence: TGTGCCAGCAGCTTAGTGGGCAGGGGGACAACTAATGAAAAACTGTTTTTT. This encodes CASSLVGRGTTNEKLFF.

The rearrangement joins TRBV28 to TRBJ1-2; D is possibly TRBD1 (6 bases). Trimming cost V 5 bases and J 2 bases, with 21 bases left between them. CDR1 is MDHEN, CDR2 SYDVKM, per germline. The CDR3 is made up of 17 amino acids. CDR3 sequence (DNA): TGTGCCAGCAGTCAAACCCCAGGGGCCGTCGGGAACTATGGCTACACCTTC. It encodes CASSQTPGAVGNYGYTF.

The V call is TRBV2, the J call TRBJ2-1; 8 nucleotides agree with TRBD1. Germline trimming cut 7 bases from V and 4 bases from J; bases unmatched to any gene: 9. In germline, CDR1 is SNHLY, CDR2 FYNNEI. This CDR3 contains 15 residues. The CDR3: CASIRETGAYNEQFF. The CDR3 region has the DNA TGTGCCAGCATACGGGAGACAGGGGCGTACAATGAGCAGTTCTTC. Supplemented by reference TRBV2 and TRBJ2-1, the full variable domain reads EPEVTQTPSHQVTQMGQEVILRCVPISNHLYFYWYRQILGQKVEFLVSFYNNEISEKSEIFDDQFSVERPDGSNFTLKIRSTKLEDSAMYFCASIRETGAYNEQFFGPGTRLTVL.

The CDR3 reads CASSFPLLAGGLNEQFF. The CDR3 coding sequence is TGTGCCAGCAGCTTCCCCCTATTAGCGGGAGGGCTCAATGAGCAGTTCTTC. The V call is TRBV5-5, the J call TRBJ2-1; 11 bases agree with TRBD2. Germline CDR1 SGHKS, CDR2 YYEKEE (reference sequence). The CDR3 totals 17 residues. Trimming removed 2 bases from V and 6 bases from J; junction bases left unmatched: 10.

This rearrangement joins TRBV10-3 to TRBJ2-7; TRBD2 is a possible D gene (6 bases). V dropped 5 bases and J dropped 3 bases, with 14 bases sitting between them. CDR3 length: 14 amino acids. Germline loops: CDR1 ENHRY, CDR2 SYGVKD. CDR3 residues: CAISWDSFNYEQYF. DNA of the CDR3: TGTGCCATCAGTTGGGACTCATTCAACTACGAGCAGTACTTC.

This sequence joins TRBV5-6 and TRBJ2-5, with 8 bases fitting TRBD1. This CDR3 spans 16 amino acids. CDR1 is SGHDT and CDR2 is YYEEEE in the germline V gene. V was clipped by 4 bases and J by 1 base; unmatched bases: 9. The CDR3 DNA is TGTGCCAGCAGCCCCTCGTACAGGGGGGCCCAAGAGACCCAGTACTTC. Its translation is CASSPSYRGAQETQYF.

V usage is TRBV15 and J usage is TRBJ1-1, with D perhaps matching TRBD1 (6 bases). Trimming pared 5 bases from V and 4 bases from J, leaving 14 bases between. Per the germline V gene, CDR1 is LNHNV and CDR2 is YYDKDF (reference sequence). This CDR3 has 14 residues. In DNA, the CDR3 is TGTGCCACCAGCCCGGGGGGGGCCGGCACTGAAGCTTTCTTT. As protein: CATSPGGAGTEAFF. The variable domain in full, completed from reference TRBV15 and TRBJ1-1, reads DAMVIQNPRYQVTQFGKPVTLSCSQTLNHNVMYWYQQKSSQAPKLLFHYYDKDFNNEADTPDNFQSRRPNTSFCFLDIRSPGLGDTAMYLCATSPGGAGTEAFFGQGTRLTVV.

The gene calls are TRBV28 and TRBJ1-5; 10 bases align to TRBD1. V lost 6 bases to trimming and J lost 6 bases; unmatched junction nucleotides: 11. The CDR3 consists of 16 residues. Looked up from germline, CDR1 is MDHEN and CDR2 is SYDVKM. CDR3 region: CASRAGTGESGQPQHF. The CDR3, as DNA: TGTGCCAGCAGGGCCGGGACAGGGGAGAGTGGTCAGCCCCAGCATTTT.

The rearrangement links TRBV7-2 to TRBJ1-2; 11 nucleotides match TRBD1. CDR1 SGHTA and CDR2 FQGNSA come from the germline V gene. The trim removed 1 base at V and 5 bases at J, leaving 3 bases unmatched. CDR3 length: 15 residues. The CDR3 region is CASSLGTGGNYGYTF. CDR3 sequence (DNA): TGTGCCAGCAGCTTAGGGACAGGGGGCAATTATGGCTACACCTTC.

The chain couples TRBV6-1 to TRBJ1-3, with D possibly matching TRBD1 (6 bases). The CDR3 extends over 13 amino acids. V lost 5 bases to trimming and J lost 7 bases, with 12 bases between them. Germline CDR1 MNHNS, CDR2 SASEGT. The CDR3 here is CASSSTGKNTIYF. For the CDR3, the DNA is TGTGCCAGCAGTTCAACAGGGAAGAACACCATATATTTT.

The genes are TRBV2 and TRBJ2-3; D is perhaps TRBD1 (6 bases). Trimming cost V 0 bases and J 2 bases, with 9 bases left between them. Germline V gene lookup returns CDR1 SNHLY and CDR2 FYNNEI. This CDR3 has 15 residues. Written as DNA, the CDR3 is TGTGCCAGCAGTGAAGCAGGGGGAAACACAGATACGCAGTATTTT. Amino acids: CASSEAGGNTDTQYF.